This T cell receptor beta chain was recovered during a study of blood T cell repertoires in COVID-19. Looking at the study overall: The origin of the acute and convalescent COVID-19 samples was the United States, Italy and Spain. The analysed material was cDNA or gDNA that came from T cells, B-cell-depleted T cells, or PBMCs.

This clone was found many times. Source study methods: Estimation of nucleated cell counts was performed using reference gene primer amplification. This table comes from immunoSEQ multiplex PCR, and its TCRdb copy is limited to in-frame clones, with some not included. Clonal size and the V and J genes are those of that table, whereas D and trimming came from the DNA. The sample gives 130,000 or so clones, 70% to 80% of which show up once; roughly 17% is in the top ten. This receptor was obtained from a man aged 50-60 years with acute or convalescent COVID-19. The sample taken for sequencing was peripheral blood.

The CDR3 reads CASSIGPGGSNTEAFF. DNA of the CDR3: TGTGCCAGTAGTATAGGACCAGGGGGCTCGAACACTGAAGCTTTCTTT. The chain employs TRBV19 and TRBJ1-1, with TRBD1 matching over 8 bases. The CDR3 sequence is 16 residues long. The ends lost 1 base at V and 1 base at J; junction bases unmatched: 5. Germline V gene lookup returns CDR1 LNHDA and CDR2 SQIVND (reference sequence).